The 4 T cell receptor beta chains below were found in one sample sequenced in a study of T-cell reconstitution after alpha-beta-depleted transplantation in children. During its preparation, the TCRbeta library received unique molecular identifiers. From the PCR reads, TCRdb called clonotypes with MiXCR, one entry per CDR3 protein. The repertoire includes about 200,000 distinct CDR3 sequences, approximately 6.9% of them detected once, and more than 5.5% sits in the top ten. The specimen was PBMCs, collected before TCRalphabeta/CD19-depleted stem cell transplant. The source is a boy aged 2-15 years with acute lymphoblastic leukemia, due to receive a stem cell transplant.

This clonotype has at least ten counts. The chain carries TRBV28 and TRBJ2-7; maybe TRBD1 (6 bases). The germline gives CDR1 MDHEN, CDR2 SYDVKM. V lost 2 bases to trimming and J lost 0 bases, with 8 bases between them. The CDR3 loop spans 14 amino acids. This chain's CDR3 is CASSLGTLSYEQYF. Written as DNA, the CDR3 is TGTGCCAGCAGTTTAGGGACACTCTCCTACGAGCAGTACTTC. Full variable domain (missing parts from reference TRBV28 and TRBJ2-7): DVKVTQSSRYLVKRTGEKVFLECVQDMDHENMFWYRQDPGLGLRLIYFSYDVKMKEKGDIPEGYSVSREKKERFSLILESASTNQTSMYLCASSLGTLSYEQYFGPGTRLTVT.

This clonotype was counted between two and nine times. The chain recombines TRBV20-1 with TRBJ1-3; the D is unclear. The CDR3 is 11 residues long. The V and J ends lost 6 bases and 2 bases respectively, with 5 bases between them. Germline CDR1 reads DFQATT; CDR2 reads SNEGSKA (reference sequence). For the CDR3, the DNA is TGCAGTGCGGAGGCTGGAAACACCATATATTTT. Translated: CSAEAGNTIYF.

This clonotype was recorded at least ten times. The rearrangement links TRBV6-5 to TRBJ1-6; 9 bases line up with TRBD1. The junction had 11 bases not matched to a gene; V was cut back by 7 bases and J by 7 bases. This CDR3 is 16 amino acids long. The germline V gene encodes CDR1 MNHEY and CDR2 SVGAGI. The chain's CDR3 is CASTLSGTGTNSPLHF. The CDR3 DNA sequence: TGTGCCAGCACCCTATCCGGGACAGGGACCAATTCACCCCTCCACTTT.

This chain links TRBV14 with TRBJ2-5, with D hard to call. This CDR3 comprises 17 residues. Looked up from germline, CDR1 is SGHDN and CDR2 is FVKESK. V was shortened by 0 bases and J by 3 bases, with 17 bases between the two germline ends. The CDR3 DNA follows: TGTGCCAGCAGCCAAGAGGTGGTCCGACCTATGGAAGAGACCCAGTACTTC. The encoded protein is CASSQEVVRPMEETQYF.